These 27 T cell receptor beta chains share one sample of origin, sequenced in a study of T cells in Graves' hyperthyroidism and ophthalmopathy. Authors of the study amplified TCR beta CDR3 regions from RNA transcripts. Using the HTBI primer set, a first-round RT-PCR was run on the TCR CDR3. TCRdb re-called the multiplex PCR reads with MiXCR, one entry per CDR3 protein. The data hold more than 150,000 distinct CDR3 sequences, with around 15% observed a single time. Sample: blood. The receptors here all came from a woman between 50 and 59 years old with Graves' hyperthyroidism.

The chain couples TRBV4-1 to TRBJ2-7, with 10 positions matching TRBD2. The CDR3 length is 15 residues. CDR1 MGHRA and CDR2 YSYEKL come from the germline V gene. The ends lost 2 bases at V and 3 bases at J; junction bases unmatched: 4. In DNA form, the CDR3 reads TGCGCCAGCAGCCAACCTTCTAGCGGGGGCTACGAGCAGTACTTC. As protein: CASSQPSSGGYEQYF.

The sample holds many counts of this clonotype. CDR3 nucleotides: TGTGCCAGTAGTATACAGGAAAATGAAAAACTGTTTTTT. Amino acid sequence: CASSIQENEKLFF. The V gene is TRBV19, the J gene TRBJ1-4; D is ambiguous. The CDR3 runs to 13 residues. CDR1 is LNHDA, CDR2 SQIVND, per germline (reference sequence). V dropped 2 bases and J dropped 5 bases, with 6 bases sitting between them.

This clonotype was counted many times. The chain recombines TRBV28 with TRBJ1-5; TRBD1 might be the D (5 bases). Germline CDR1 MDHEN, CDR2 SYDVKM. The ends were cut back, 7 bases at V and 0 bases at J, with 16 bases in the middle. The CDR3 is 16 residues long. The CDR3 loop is CASNPFWGDSNQPQHF. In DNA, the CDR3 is TGTGCCAGCAACCCTTTCTGGGGGGATAGCAATCAGCCCCAGCATTTT.

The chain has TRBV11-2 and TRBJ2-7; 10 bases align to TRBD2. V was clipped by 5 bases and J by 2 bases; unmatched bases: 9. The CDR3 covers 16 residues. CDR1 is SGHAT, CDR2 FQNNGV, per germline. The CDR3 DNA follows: TGTGCCAGCAGCAAGAACATACTAGCGGGGACCTACGAGCAGTACTTC. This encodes CASSKNILAGTYEQYF.

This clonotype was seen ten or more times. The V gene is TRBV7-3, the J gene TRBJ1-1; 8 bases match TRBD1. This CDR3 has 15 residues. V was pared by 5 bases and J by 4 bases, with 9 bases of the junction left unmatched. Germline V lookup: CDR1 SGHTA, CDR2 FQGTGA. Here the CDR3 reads CASSPQGARPTEAFF. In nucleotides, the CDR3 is TGTGCCAGCAGCCCCCAGGGGGCGAGACCCACTGAAGCTTTCTTT.

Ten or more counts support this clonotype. The CDR3, as DNA: TGTGCCAGCAGCTTAGGACAGGGGCAGAATCAGCCCCAGCATTTT. It encodes CASSLGQGQNQPQHF. The chain links TRBV7-9 to TRBJ1-5; 8 bases are shared with TRBD1. The CDR3 length is 15 residues. Germline trimming cut 1 base from V and 4 bases from J; bases unmatched to any gene: 3. Germline-derived CDR1 and CDR2 are SEHNR and FQNEAQ (reference sequence). The whole variable domain, remainder taken from reference TRBV7-9 and TRBJ1-5, is DTGVSQNPRHKITKRGQNVTFRCDPISEHNRLYWYRQTLGQGPEFLTYFQNEAQLEKSRLLSDRFSAERPKGSFSTLEIQRTEQGDSAMYLCASSLGQGQNQPQHFGDGTRLSIL.

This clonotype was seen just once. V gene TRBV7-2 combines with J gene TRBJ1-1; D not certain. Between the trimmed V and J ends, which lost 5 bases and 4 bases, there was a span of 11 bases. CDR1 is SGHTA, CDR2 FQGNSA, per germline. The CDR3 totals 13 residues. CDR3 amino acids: CASSREAFTEAFF. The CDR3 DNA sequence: TGTGCCAGCAGCCGGGAAGCATTCACTGAAGCTTTCTTT.

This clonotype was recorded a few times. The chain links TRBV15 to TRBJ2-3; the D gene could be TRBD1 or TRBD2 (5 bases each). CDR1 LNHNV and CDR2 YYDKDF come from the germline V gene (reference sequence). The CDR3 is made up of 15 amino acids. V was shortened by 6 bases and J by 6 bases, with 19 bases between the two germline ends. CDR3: CATRHGAALGDTQYF. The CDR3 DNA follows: TGTGCCACCAGACACGGGGCCGCGCTGGGGGATACGCAGTATTTT.

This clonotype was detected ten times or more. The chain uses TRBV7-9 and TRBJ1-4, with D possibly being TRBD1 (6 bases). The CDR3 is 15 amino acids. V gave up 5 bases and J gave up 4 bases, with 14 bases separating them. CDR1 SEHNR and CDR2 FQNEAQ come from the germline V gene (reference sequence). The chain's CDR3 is CASSANREINEKLFF. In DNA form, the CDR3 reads TGTGCCAGCAGCGCCAACAGGGAGATTAATGAAAAACTGTTTTTT.

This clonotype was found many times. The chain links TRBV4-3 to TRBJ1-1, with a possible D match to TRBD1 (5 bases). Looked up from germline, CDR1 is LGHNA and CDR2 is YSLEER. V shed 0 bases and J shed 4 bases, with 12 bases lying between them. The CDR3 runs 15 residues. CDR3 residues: CASSQEKGYFTEAFF. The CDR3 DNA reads TGCGCCAGCAGCCAAGAGAAGGGGTACTTCACTGAAGCTTTCTTT.

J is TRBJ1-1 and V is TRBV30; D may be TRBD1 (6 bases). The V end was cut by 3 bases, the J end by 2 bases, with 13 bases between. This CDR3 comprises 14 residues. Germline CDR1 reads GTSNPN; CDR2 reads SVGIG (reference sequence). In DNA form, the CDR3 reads TGTGCCTGGAGACCGCAGGGGCCAAACACTGAAGCTTTCTTT. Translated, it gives CAWRPQGPNTEAFF.

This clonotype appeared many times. Here the CDR3 DNA reads TGTGCCAGCAGCATTGACGGATATGGAGGCTACACCTTC. Translated: CASSIDGYGGYTF. This chain joins TRBV7-2 and TRBJ1-2; D call uncertain. The CDR3 totals 13 residues. The V end was cut by 5 bases, the J end by 8 bases, with 15 bases between. Germline CDR1 SGHTA, CDR2 FQGNSA.

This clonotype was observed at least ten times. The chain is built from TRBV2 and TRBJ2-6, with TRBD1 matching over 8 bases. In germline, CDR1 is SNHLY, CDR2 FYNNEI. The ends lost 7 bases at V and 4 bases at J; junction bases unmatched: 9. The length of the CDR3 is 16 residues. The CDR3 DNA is TGTGCCAGCACTCATCAGGGGGCTGGCGGGGCCAACGTCCTGACTTTC. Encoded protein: CASTHQGAGGANVLTF.

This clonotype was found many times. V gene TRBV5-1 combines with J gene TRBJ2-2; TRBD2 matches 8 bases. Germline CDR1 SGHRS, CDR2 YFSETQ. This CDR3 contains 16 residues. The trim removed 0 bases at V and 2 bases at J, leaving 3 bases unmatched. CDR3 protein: CASSLASGFNTGELFF. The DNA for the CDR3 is TGCGCCAGCAGCTTGGCTAGCGGGTTTAACACCGGGGAGCTGTTTTTT.

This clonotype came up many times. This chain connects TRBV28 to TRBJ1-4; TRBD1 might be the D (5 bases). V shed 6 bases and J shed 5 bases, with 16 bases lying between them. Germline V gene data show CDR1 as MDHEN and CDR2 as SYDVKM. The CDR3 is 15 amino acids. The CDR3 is CASSPRRQQNEKLFF. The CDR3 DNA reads TGTGCCAGCAGCCCCCGAAGACAGCAAAATGAAAAACTGTTTTTT. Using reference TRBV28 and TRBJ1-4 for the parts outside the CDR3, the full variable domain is DVKVTQSSRYLVKRTGEKVFLECVQDMDHENMFWYRQDPGLGLRLIYFSYDVKMKEKGDIPEGYSVSREKKERFSLILESASTNQTSMYLCASSPRRQQNEKLFFGSGTQLSVL.

DNA for the CDR3: TGTGCCAGCAGCCAAGAGGGGGCGGGGGTCACAGATACGCAGTATTTT. Residues: CASSQEGAGVTDTQYF. The chain uses TRBV3-1 and TRBJ2-3; D is perhaps TRBD2 (7 bases). CDR1 and CDR2 from the germline V gene are LGHDT and YNNKEL (reference sequence). V was clipped by 0 bases and J by 2 bases, with 12 bases between them. The CDR3 sequence is 16 residues long.

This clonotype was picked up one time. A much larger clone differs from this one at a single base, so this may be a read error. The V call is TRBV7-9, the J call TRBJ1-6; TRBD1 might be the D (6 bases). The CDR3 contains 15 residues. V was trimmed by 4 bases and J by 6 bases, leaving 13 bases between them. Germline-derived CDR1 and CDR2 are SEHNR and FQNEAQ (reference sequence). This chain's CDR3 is CASSSGTTFNSPLHF. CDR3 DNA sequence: TGTGCCAGCAGCTCCGGGACAACCTTTAATTCACCCCTCCACTTT.

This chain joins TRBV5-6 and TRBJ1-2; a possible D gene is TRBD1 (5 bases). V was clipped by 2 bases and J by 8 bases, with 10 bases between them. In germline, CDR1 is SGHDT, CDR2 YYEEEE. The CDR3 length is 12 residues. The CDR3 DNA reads TGTGCCAGCAGCTTCGAGGGGAGCGGCTACACCTTC. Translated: CASSFEGSGYTF.

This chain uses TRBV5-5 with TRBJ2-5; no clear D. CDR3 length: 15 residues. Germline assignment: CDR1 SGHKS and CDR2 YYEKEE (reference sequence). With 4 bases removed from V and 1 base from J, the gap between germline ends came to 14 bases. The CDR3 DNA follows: TGTGCCAGCAGCCTATTCTTGGGAATCCAAGAGACCCAGTACTTC. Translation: CASSLFLGIQETQYF.

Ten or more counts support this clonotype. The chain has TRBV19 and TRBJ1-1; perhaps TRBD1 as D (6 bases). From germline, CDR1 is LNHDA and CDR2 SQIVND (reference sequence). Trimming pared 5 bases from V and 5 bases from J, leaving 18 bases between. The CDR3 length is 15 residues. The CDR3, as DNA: TGTGCCAGTAGTCCAATCCAGGGGATATTGACTGAAGCTTTCTTT. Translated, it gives CASSPIQGILTEAFF.

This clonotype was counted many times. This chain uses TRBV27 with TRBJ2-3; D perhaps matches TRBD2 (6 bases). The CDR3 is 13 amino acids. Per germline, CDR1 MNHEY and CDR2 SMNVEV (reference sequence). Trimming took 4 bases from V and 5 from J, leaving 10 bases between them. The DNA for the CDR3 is TGTGCCAGCAGTTGGGCGGGGATAGATACGCAGTATTTT. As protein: CASSWAGIDTQYF.

This CDR3 reads CASSFPPTGSKDTEAFF. For the CDR3, the DNA is TGTGCCAGCAGTTTTCCCCCCACAGGGTCGAAAGACACTGAAGCTTTCTTT. The rearrangement uses TRBV28 and TRBJ1-1; weak D call: TRBD1 (6 bases). This CDR3 comprises 17 residues. Germline CDR1 reads MDHEN; CDR2 reads SYDVKM. Trimming stripped 3 bases from V and 3 bases from J, with 20 bases between.

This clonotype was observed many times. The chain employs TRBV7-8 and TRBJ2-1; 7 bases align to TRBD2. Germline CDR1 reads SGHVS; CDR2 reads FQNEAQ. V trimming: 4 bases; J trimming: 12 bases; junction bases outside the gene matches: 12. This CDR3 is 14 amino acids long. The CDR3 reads CASSSTLGGNRQFF. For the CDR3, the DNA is TGTGCCAGCAGCTCCACCTTGGGGGGGAATAGGCAGTTCTTC.

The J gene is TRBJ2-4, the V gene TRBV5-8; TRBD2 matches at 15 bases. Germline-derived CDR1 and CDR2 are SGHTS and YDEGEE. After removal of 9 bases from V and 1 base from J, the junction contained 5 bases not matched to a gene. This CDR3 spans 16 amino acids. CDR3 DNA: TGTGCCATCCGGACTAGCGGGGGGGGGGCCAAAAACATTCAGTACTTC. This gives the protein CAIRTSGGGAKNIQYF.

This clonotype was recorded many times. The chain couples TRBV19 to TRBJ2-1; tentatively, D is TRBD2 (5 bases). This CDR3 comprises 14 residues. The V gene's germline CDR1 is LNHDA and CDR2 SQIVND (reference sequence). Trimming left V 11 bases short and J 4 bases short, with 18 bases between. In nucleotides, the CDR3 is TGTGCCGTCGACAAAGGACTTCTATACAATGAGCAGTTCTTC. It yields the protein CAVDKGLLYNEQFF.

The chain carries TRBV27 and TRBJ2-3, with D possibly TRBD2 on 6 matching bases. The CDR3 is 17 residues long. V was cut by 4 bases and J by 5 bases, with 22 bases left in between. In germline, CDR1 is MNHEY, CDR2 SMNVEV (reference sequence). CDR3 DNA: TGTGCCAGCAGTTCGATGGCTGGCGGGGTGGTGGTAGATACGCAGTATTTT. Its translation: CASSSMAGGVVVDTQYF.

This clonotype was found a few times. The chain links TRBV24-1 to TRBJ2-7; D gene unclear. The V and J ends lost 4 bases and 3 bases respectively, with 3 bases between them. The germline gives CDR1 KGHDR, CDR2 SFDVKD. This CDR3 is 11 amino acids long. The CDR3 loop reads CATSEGYEQYF. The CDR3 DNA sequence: TGTGCCACCAGTGAAGGCTACGAGCAGTACTTC.